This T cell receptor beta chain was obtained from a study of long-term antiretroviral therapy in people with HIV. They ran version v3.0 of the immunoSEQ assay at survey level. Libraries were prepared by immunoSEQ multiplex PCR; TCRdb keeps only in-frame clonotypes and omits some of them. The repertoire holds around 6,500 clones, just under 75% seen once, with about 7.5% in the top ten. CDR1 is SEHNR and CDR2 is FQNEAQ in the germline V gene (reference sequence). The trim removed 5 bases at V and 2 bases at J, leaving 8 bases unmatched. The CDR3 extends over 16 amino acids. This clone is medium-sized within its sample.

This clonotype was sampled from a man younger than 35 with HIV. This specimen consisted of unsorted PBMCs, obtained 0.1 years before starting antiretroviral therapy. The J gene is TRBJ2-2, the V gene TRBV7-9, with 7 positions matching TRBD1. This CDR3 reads CASSPHRGRNTGELFF. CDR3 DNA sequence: TGTGCCAGCAGCCCCCACAGGGGTAGAAACACCGGGGAGCTGTTTTTT.